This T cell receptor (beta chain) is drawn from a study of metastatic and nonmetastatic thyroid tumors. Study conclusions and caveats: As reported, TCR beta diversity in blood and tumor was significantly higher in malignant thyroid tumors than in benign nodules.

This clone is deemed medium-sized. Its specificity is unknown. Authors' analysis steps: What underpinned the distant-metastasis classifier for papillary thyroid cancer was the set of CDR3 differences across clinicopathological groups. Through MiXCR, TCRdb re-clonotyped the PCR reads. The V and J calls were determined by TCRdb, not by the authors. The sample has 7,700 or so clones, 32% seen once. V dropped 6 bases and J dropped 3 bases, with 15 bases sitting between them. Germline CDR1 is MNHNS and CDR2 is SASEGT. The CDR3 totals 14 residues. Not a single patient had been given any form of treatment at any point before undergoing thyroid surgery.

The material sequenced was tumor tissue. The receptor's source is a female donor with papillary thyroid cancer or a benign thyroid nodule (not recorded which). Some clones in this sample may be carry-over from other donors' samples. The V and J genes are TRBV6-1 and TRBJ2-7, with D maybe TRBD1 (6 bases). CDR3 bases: TGTGCCAGCAGAGGCTCAGGACAGATCTACGAGCAGTACTTC. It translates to CASRGSGQIYEQYF.